This TCR beta chain was captured in a study of cytomegalovirus exposure and HLA in healthy donors. Remarks on this clone: This sample includes further DNA sequences coding for the same CDR3.

The PCR made use of 60 Vbeta and 13 Jbeta primers. The protocol was immunoSEQ multiplex PCR, while the TCRdb copy is restricted to in-frame clones and leaves out a portion. This table has some 170,000 clones, more than 80% appearing once. The receptor comes from a woman between 25 and 40 years old in good health and CMV-seropositive. The sequenced material came from PBMCs.

CDR3 sequence: CASSYSGDSPLHF. In nucleotides, the CDR3 is TGTGCCAGCAGTTACTCCGGGGATTCACCCCTCCACTTT. The V and J genes are TRBV6-5 and TRBJ1-6; unclear D gene. The V end lost 0 bases, the J end lost 8 bases, and 5 bases lay between the germline ends. CDR1 and CDR2 (germline): MNHEY, SVGAGI. CDR3 length: 13 residues.